One and the same sample provided the 20 T cell receptor beta chains below, sequenced in a study of early T cells in non-severe SARS-CoV-2 infection. TCRdb reprocessed the 5' RACE reads with MiXCR, giving one entry per CDR3 protein. The sample holds 55,000 to 75,000 distinct CDR3 sequences; more than 7.5% are singletons and the top ten take 3% to 4%. What was sequenced was whole blood. The receptor source for this set is an adult who was a healthcare worker with PCR-confirmed SARS-CoV-2 infection or an uninfected control (not recorded which).

This clonotype qualifies as medium-sized. This rearrangement joins TRBV4-1 to TRBJ2-1; D not resolved. The CDR3 is 16 residues long. Trimming took off 1 base at V and 9 bases at J, with 19 bases between the two ends. In germline, CDR1 is MGHRA, CDR2 YSYEKL. The CDR3 DNA reads TGCGCCAGCAGCCAAGTGGCGGAGACCCCAACGGGTGAGCAGTTCTTC. Amino acids: CASSQVAETPTGEQFF.

This clonotype was seen repeatedly, ten times or more. The genes are TRBV29-1 and TRBJ2-5; 12 bases fit TRBD1. The CDR3 has 18 amino acids. CDR1 and CDR2 from the germline V gene are SQVTM and ANQGSEA. Germline trimming cut 1 base from V and 4 bases from J; bases unmatched to any gene: 13. The CDR3 coding sequence is TGCAGCGTTGAAGGAGCCGGGACAGGGGGCTGGGGAATAGAGACCCAGTACTTC. Amino acid sequence: CSVEGAGTGGWGIETQYF.

This clonotype was observed at least ten times. J is TRBJ2-1 and V is TRBV7-9, with unresolved D. Trimming took 1 base from V and 3 from J, leaving 7 bases between them. The CDR3 is 14 residues long. CDR1 is SEHNR, CDR2 FQNEAQ, per germline (reference sequence). The CDR3 bases are TGTGCCAGCAGCTTAGGGGCAGACTACAATGAGCAGTTCTTC. It yields the protein CASSLGADYNEQFF.

This clonotype appeared a few times. The chain recombines TRBV3-1 with TRBJ2-7; 10 positions agree with TRBD1. The V gene's germline CDR1 is LGHDT and CDR2 YNNKEL (reference sequence). Trimming took 4 bases from V and 5 from J; bases not matched to a gene: 8. This CDR3 comprises 15 residues. CDR3 sequence reads: CASSLRDRGGNEQYF. In DNA form, the CDR3 reads TGTGCCAGCAGCCTCCGGGACAGGGGAGGTAACGAGCAGTACTTC.

This clonotype was seen ten or more times. The chain recombines TRBV20-1 with TRBJ2-5; D is ambiguous. V was cut by 4 bases and J by 1 base, with 10 bases left in between. The CDR3 spans 13 residues. Germline assignment: CDR1 DFQATT and CDR2 SNEGSKA (reference sequence). The CDR3 region is CSAKPYSQETQYF. The DNA for the CDR3 is TGCAGTGCTAAGCCCTACAGCCAAGAGACCCAGTACTTC.

This clonotype was observed at least ten times. The chain is built from TRBV12-3 or TRBV12-4 and TRBJ2-2; 7 positions match TRBD2. V shed 7 bases and J 5 bases; nucleotides not matched to a gene: 13. This CDR3 has 16 residues. The CDR3 DNA is TGTGCCAGCAATCCGTGGGGAGGGCCGAGGACCGGGGAGCTGTTTTTT. It translates to CASNPWGGPRTGELFF.

The chain employs TRBV7-2 and TRBJ2-7; 8 bases align to TRBD2. Losses at the gene ends were 5 bases for V and 3 bases for J; bases not matched to a gene: 15. The germline CDR1 and CDR2 sequences are SGHTA and FQGNSA. The CDR3 has 17 residues. This CDR3 reads CASSPYGGLGGGYEQYF. For the CDR3, the DNA is TGTGCCAGCAGCCCCTACGGGGGACTAGGAGGCGGCTACGAGCAGTACTTC.

This clonotype was seen a few times. The chain recombines TRBV7-8 with TRBJ1-5; D not certain. Trimming pared 5 bases from V and 11 bases from J, leaving 16 bases between. Looked up from germline, CDR1 is SGHVS and CDR2 is FQNEAQ. This CDR3 contains 13 residues. The CDR3 DNA reads as TGTGCCAGCAGCCCTCGGACGGGGAGGGCCCAGCATTTT. This translates into CASSPRTGRAQHF.

Here the CDR3 reads CASSTEIAGPYNEQFF. CDR3 nucleotide sequence: TGTGCCAGCAGTACCGAAATAGCGGGACCCTACAATGAGCAGTTCTTC. This rearrangement joins TRBV12-3 or TRBV12-4 to TRBJ2-1; 8 bases match TRBD2. The CDR3 totals 16 residues. J was trimmed by 2 bases and V by 5 bases; bases with no gene match: 8.

The rearrangement links TRBV20-1 to TRBJ2-7; 10 bases match TRBD2. V shed 1 base, J shed 6 bases, and the junction held 9 bases outside the gene matches. Germline-derived CDR1 and CDR2 are DFQATT and SNEGSKA (reference sequence). This CDR3 comprises 15 residues. CDR3 nucleotide sequence: TGCAGTGCTAGAGGTCGGCTAGCGGGAGTAGGCGAGCAGTACTTC. Its translation is CSARGRLAGVGEQYF.

The DNA for the CDR3 is TGCAGTGCTAGAGGACTGATAGGTAATCAGCCCCAGCATTTT. Protein: CSARGLIGNQPQHF. V usage is TRBV20-1 and J usage is TRBJ1-5; D is uncertain. The V end was cut by 1 base, the J end by 4 bases, with 11 bases between. CDR3 length: 14 residues. Germline V gene data show CDR1 as DFQATT and CDR2 as SNEGSKA (reference sequence).

This clonotype was counted ten times or more. The chain combines TRBV28 with TRBJ2-2, with 9 bases that match TRBD2. From germline, CDR1 is MDHEN and CDR2 SYDVKM. CDR3 length: 16 residues. V lost 1 base and J lost 5; bases outside the gene matches: 5. The CDR3, as DNA: TGTGCCAGCAGTTTATTTAGACTAGCGGATACCGGGGAGCTGTTTTTT. This gives the protein CASSLFRLADTGELFF.

The chain uses TRBV6-6 and TRBJ1-1, with a tentative D call TRBD1 (6 bases). This CDR3 contains 15 residues. Trimming left V 0 bases short and J 4 bases short, with 12 bases between. Germline CDR1 and CDR2: MNHNY and SVGAGI (reference sequence). CDR3 in DNA: TGTGCCAGCAGTTACTCGCAGGGGACGGGCACTGAAGCTTTCTTT. Its translation: CASSYSQGTGTEAFF.

This clonotype was counted ten times or more. The genes are TRBV2 and TRBJ2-1; D possibly corresponds to TRBD1 (5 bases). This CDR3 spans 15 amino acids. Trimming cost V 3 bases and J 2 bases, with 11 bases left between them. The germline CDR1 and CDR2 sequences are SNHLY and FYNNEI. The chain's CDR3 is CASSEIRVPYNEQFF. The CDR3 DNA sequence: TGTGCCAGCAGTGAGATCAGGGTGCCCTACAATGAGCAGTTCTTC.

This clonotype was seen a handful of times. V and J are TRBV2 and TRBJ2-7; TRBD2 is a possible D gene (5 bases). Deletions cut 6 bases from V and 7 bases from J, with 19 bases between. Germline assignment: CDR1 SNHLY and CDR2 FYNNEI. This CDR3 comprises 14 residues. Written as DNA, the CDR3 is TGTGCCAGCAGGCCCGTGAGCGCCCCGGGGGAGCAGTACTTC. Amino acid sequence: CASRPVSAPGEQYF.

This sequence joins TRBV5-6 and TRBJ2-2; a weak D match, TRBD2 (5 bases). From germline, CDR1 is SGHDT and CDR2 YYEEEE. Trimming removed 1 base at V and 6 bases at J, with 19 bases between. CDR3 length: 17 residues. CDR3 sequence reads: CASSLFGEGSTAGELFF. The DNA of the CDR3 is TGTGCCAGCAGCTTGTTCGGGGAAGGATCCACCGCCGGGGAGCTGTTTTTT.

The sample holds many counts of this clonotype. The DNA for the CDR3 is TGTGCCAGCAGTTACCGGACAGGGAATGAGCAGTTCTTC. Its protein is CASSYRTGNEQFF. The chain employs TRBV6-6 and TRBJ2-1; TRBD1 agrees at 8 bases. CDR1 is MNHNY, CDR2 SVGAGI, per germline (reference sequence). The CDR3 contains 13 residues. Germline trimming cut 2 bases from V and 7 bases from J; bases unmatched to any gene: 1.

The chain combines TRBV6-5 with TRBJ1-4; D is perhaps TRBD1 (6 bases). The germline V and J ends were trimmed by 0 bases and 8 bases, with 10 bases remaining between them. CDR3 length equals 14 residues. The germline CDR1 and CDR2 sequences are MNHEY and SVGAGI. The CDR3 sequence: CASSYSPQGEKLFF. DNA of the CDR3: TGTGCCAGCAGTTACTCGCCACAGGGAGAAAAACTGTTTTTT.

This chain links TRBV7-9 with TRBJ2-3; TRBD2 might be the D (6 bases). The CDR3 is made up of 16 amino acids. The germline gives CDR1 SEHNR, CDR2 FQNEAQ (reference sequence). V lost 3 bases and J 0 bases, leaving 13 bases between the germline ends. CDR3 loop: CASSLPAGTSTDTQYF. CDR3 DNA: TGTGCCAGCAGCTTGCCTGCCGGGACTAGCACAGATACGCAGTATTTT.

This clonotype was counted at least ten times. The rearrangement links TRBV4-2 to TRBJ2-1; 7 nucleotides agree with TRBD2. V lost 5 bases to trimming and J lost 6 bases; unmatched junction nucleotides: 4. The germline V gene encodes CDR1 LGHNA and CDR2 YNFKEQ. The CDR3 is made up of 13 amino acids. The chain's CDR3 is CASSSRLANEQFF. The CDR3 bases are TGTGCCAGCAGCTCCCGACTAGCCAATGAGCAGTTCTTC.